This paragraph reports one T cell receptor beta chain. This entry belongs to a study of T cells in tumors after PD-1 blockade. Study-wide background: Treatment was either pembrolizumab 200 mg every 3 weeks or cemiplimab 350 mg every 2 weeks.

Sequenced by immunoSEQ multiplex PCR; TCRdb stores in-frame clones only, minus some. The data hold 60,000 to 70,000 clones, with around 67% observed a single time. The V gene's germline CDR1 is SNHLY and CDR2 FYNNEI. Trimming cost V 7 bases and J 2 bases, with 9 bases left between them. This CDR3 is 14 amino acids long. The rearrangement uses TRBV2 and TRBJ2-6, with D unresolved. This sequence originates from a human donor with basal cell carcinoma. The specimen was PBMCs, collected after anti-PD-1 treatment. The CDR3 region has the DNA TGTGCCAGCATATGGGCCCCTGGGGCCAACGTCCTGACTTTC. Its protein product is CASIWAPGANVLTF.